Listed below are T cell receptor beta chains from one sample, sequenced in a study of T cells in Graves' hyperthyroidism and ophthalmopathy. One entry per CDR3 protein, called by TCRdb with MiXCR from the multiplex PCR reads. This table has about 690,000 distinct CDR3 sequences, roughly 17% appearing once. The material sequenced was blood. The receptors were gathered from a man aged 45-65 years with Graves' hyperthyroidism. Each CDR3 is given with its conserved first and last residue. Fields, in order: D gene, CDR3 length, J gene, clone size, V gene, CDR3 DNA, CDR3 protein. D genes are given only for firm matches. Only part of the rows carry a size: once, few, many, or a class if the clone is expanded.

D gene: TRBD2; CDR3 length: 12; J gene: TRBJ2-7; clone size: few; V gene: TRBV30; CDR3 DNA: TGTGCCTGCACTAGCGGGAGCTACGAGCAGTACTTC; CDR3 protein: CACTSGSYEQYF
D gene: NA; CDR3 length: 14; J gene: TRBJ2-5; clone size: NA; V gene: TRBV5-4; CDR3 DNA: TGTGCCAGCAGCTTGGATACCGCACAAGAGACCCAGTACTTC; CDR3 protein: CASSLDTAQETQYF
D gene: TRBD1; CDR3 length: 15; J gene: TRBJ2-7; clone size: NA; V gene: TRBV11-2; CDR3 DNA: TGTGCCAGCAGCCCCTCGATTGAGGGGGCGCGAGAGCAGTACTTC; CDR3 protein: CASSPSIEGAREQYF
D gene: NA; CDR3 length: 14; J gene: TRBJ1-3; clone size: few; V gene: TRBV7-8; CDR3 DNA: TGTGCCAGCAGCTTAAACAGGAATGGAAACACCATATATTTT; CDR3 protein: CASSLNRNGNTIYF
D gene: NA; CDR3 length: 15; J gene: TRBJ1-5; clone size: NA; V gene: TRBV6-2/TRBV6-3; CDR3 DNA: TGTGCCAGCAGGCCCGAGGATGTGGGCAATCAGCCCCAGCATTTT; CDR3 protein: CASRPEDVGNQPQHF
D gene: NA; CDR3 length: 13; J gene: TRBJ1-1; clone size: few; V gene: TRBV19; CDR3 DNA: TGTGCCAGTAGTATAAACAAGGACACTGAAGCTTTCTTT; CDR3 protein: CASSINKDTEAFF
D gene: NA; CDR3 length: 12; J gene: TRBJ2-7; clone size: NA; V gene: TRBV29-1; CDR3 DNA: TGCAGCGTTGAAGGGCAGAGCTACGAGCAGTACTTC; CDR3 protein: CSVEGQSYEQYF
D gene: TRBD2; CDR3 length: 16; J gene: TRBJ2-3; clone size: many; V gene: TRBV28; CDR3 DNA: TGTGCCAGCAGTTTTTTAGCGGGAGGGCTAGAAGATACGCAGTATTTT; CDR3 protein: CASSFLAGGLEDTQYF
D gene: NA; CDR3 length: 14; J gene: TRBJ2-4; clone size: few; V gene: TRBV20-1; CDR3 DNA: TGCAGTGCTAGGCAAACAGGGGCCAAAAACATTCAGTACTTC; CDR3 protein: CSARQTGAKNIQYF
D gene: TRBD2; CDR3 length: 15; J gene: TRBJ2-1; clone size: many; V gene: TRBV10-3; CDR3 DNA: TGTGCCATCAGTGAGACTAGCGGGAGCGGCAATGAGCAGTTCTTC; CDR3 protein: CAISETSGSGNEQFF
D gene: TRBD2; CDR3 length: 16; J gene: TRBJ2-4; clone size: NA; V gene: TRBV28; CDR3 DNA: TGTGCCAGCAGTCCCGAGCGGGAGCTTGGCAAAAACATTCAGTACTTC; CDR3 protein: CASSPERELGKNIQYF
D gene: NA; CDR3 length: 17; J gene: TRBJ2-2; clone size: few; V gene: TRBV20-1; CDR3 DNA: TGCAGTGCTGAGGGGGATAGGCCTGGTGGTATCGCCGGGGAGCTGTTTTTT; CDR3 protein: CSAEGDRPGGIAGELFF
D gene: NA; CDR3 length: 20; J gene: TRBJ2-1; clone size: NA; V gene: TRBV12-3/TRBV12-4; CDR3 DNA: TGTGCCAGCAGTCCGGGGACAGGGTTGAGCGGGAGGGCCCTCAACAATGAGCAGTTCTTC; CDR3 protein: CASSPGTGLSGRALNNEQFF
D gene: TRBD1; CDR3 length: 14; J gene: TRBJ2-7; clone size: few; V gene: TRBV18; CDR3 DNA: TGTGCCAGCTCACCCCGGGACAGGGGTCTCGAGCAGTACTTC; CDR3 protein: CASSPRDRGLEQYF
D gene: TRBD1; CDR3 length: 18; J gene: TRBJ1-3; clone size: NA; V gene: TRBV5-6; CDR3 DNA: TGTGCCAGCAGCTTGGGACAGGGACCTCTGGTTCAGGGAAACACCATATATTTT; CDR3 protein: CASSLGQGPLVQGNTIYF
D gene: NA; CDR3 length: 13; J gene: TRBJ2-3; clone size: many; V gene: TRBV29-1; CDR3 DNA: TGCAGCGTTGAGACAGAACCCACAGATACGCAGTATTTT; CDR3 protein: CSVETEPTDTQYF
D gene: NA; CDR3 length: 11; J gene: TRBJ2-3; clone size: many; V gene: TRBV28; CDR3 DNA: TGTGCCAGCTTTAAGAAGGATACGCAGTATTTT; CDR3 protein: CASFKKDTQYF
D gene: TRBD2; CDR3 length: 16; J gene: TRBJ2-7; clone size: many; V gene: TRBV28; CDR3 DNA: TGTGCCAGCAGTCGCTCGGGTAGCGGGAGAGAGAGGGAGCAGTACTTC; CDR3 protein: CASSRSGSGREREQYF
D gene: NA; CDR3 length: 14; J gene: TRBJ2-1; clone size: NA; V gene: TRBV20-1; CDR3 DNA: TGCAGTGCTAGTAGTTACGAGAGGCACAATGAGCAGTTCTTC; CDR3 protein: CSASSYERHNEQFF
D gene: TRBD2; CDR3 length: 17; J gene: TRBJ2-1; clone size: NA; V gene: TRBV30; CDR3 DNA: TGTGCCTGGAGTGTTCGACTAGCGGGAGGCTCCTACAATGAGCAGTTCTTC; CDR3 protein: CAWSVRLAGGSYNEQFF
D gene: NA; CDR3 length: 13; J gene: TRBJ1-2; clone size: many; V gene: TRBV5-4; CDR3 DNA: TGTGCCAGCAGCTCGGACGGACCCTATGGCTACACCTTC; CDR3 protein: CASSSDGPYGYTF
D gene: TRBD1; CDR3 length: 13; J gene: TRBJ2-7; clone size: many; V gene: TRBV7-6; CDR3 DNA: TGTGCCAGCAGCGTGACAGGGGACTACGAGCAGTACTTC; CDR3 protein: CASSVTGDYEQYF
D gene: NA; CDR3 length: 14; J gene: TRBJ2-1; clone size: many; V gene: TRBV7-3; CDR3 DNA: TGTGCCAGCAGCGTTCTCCCTTCTTTGGATGAGCAGTTCTTC; CDR3 protein: CASSVLPSLDEQFF
D gene: NA; CDR3 length: 11; J gene: TRBJ2-1; clone size: many; V gene: TRBV7-2; CDR3 DNA: TGTGCCAGCAGCCTCATCCTAGAGCAGTTCTTC; CDR3 protein: CASSLILEQFF
D gene: TRBD2; CDR3 length: 16; J gene: TRBJ2-7; clone size: NA; V gene: TRBV30; CDR3 DNA: TGTGCCTGGAGGGGGACTAGCGGGAGGAGTGGATACGAGCAGTACTTC; CDR3 protein: CAWRGTSGRSGYEQYF
D gene: NA; CDR3 length: 17; J gene: TRBJ2-6; clone size: few; V gene: TRBV20-1; CDR3 DNA: TGCAGTGCTAGAGATCTTAGCTTTGGTTCTGGGGCCAACGTCCTGACTTTC; CDR3 protein: CSARDLSFGSGANVLTF
D gene: NA; CDR3 length: 11; J gene: TRBJ1-1; clone size: NA; V gene: TRBV12-3/TRBV12-4; CDR3 DNA: TGTGCCAGCAATACAGGTTTTGAAGCTTTCTTT; CDR3 protein: CASNTGFEAFF
D gene: TRBD2; CDR3 length: 18; J gene: TRBJ2-1; clone size: many; V gene: TRBV28; CDR3 DNA: TGTGCCAGCAAGACAGCGGGAGTGGCCATTCCTTATTACAATGAGCAGTTCTTC; CDR3 protein: CASKTAGVAIPYYNEQFF
D gene: TRBD1; CDR3 length: 16; J gene: TRBJ1-1; clone size: few; V gene: TRBV20-1; CDR3 DNA: TGCAGTGCTAGATCTCAGTGGGACAGGGCTGACACTGAAGCTTTCTTT; CDR3 protein: CSARSQWDRADTEAFF
D gene: TRBD1; CDR3 length: 15; J gene: TRBJ1-1; clone size: NA; V gene: TRBV6-1; CDR3 DNA: TGTGCCAGCAGCCTAAGACAGGGGGGGAACACTGAAGCTTTCTTT; CDR3 protein: CASSLRQGGNTEAFF
D gene: NA; CDR3 length: 15; J gene: TRBJ2-1; clone size: few; V gene: TRBV5-1; CDR3 DNA: TGCGCCAGCAGCTCGCCGGAGAGCTCCTACAATGAGCAGTTCTTC; CDR3 protein: CASSSPESSYNEQFF